This T cell receptor (beta chain) is drawn from a study of T cell changes during pregnancy in multiple sclerosis. Produced via immunoSEQ multiplex PCR; TCRdb's table is partial and in-frame only. The sample includes 25,000 to 30,000 clones, about 92% of them seen just once. The CDR3 length is 17 residues. CDR1 is SGHDN and CDR2 is FVKESK in the germline V gene. V lost 5 bases to trimming and J lost 3 bases; unmatched junction nucleotides: 9. This chain joins TRBV14 and TRBJ2-3; 12 nucleotides agree with TRBD2. This TCR was recovered from a female donor with multiple sclerosis, enrolled in a pregnancy study. The sample was CD4+ T cells from peripheral blood mononuclear cells, taken after pregnancy. CDR3 amino acids: CASSTRTSGKMTDTQYF. The DNA of the CDR3 is TGTGCCAGCAGCACCCGGACTAGCGGGAAGATGACAGATACGCAGTATTTT.